This passage covers 21 T cell receptor beta chains from one sample sequenced in a study of OX40 agonist ivuxolimab in advanced cancers. TCRdb's table, derived via immunoSEQ multiplex PCR, lists solely in-frame clones and lacks some. The table records about 6,300 clones, approximately 70% of them present only once. The sequenced sample was CD4+ or CD8+ T cells sorted from blood, obtained in a trial of the OX40 agonist ivuxolimab. Source of these receptors: an adult with an advanced solid tumor such as melanoma, head and neck, liver or kidney cancer.

The rearrangement links TRBV27 to TRBJ1-2; TRBD1 aligns across 9 bases. Per germline, CDR1 MNHEY and CDR2 SMNVEV (reference sequence). There are 17 residues in the CDR3. V was clipped by 2 bases and J by 1 base; unmatched bases: 8. CDR3 DNA: TGTGCCAGCAGTTTAGATCGAGGGACAGGGCATAACTATGGCTACACCTTC. The encoded protein is CASSLDRGTGHNYGYTF.

The chain couples TRBV30 to TRBJ2-3, with D unresolved. This CDR3 has 14 residues. The ends were cut back, 0 bases at V and 4 bases at J, with 11 bases in the middle. CDR1 and CDR2 (germline): GTSNPN, SVGIG (reference sequence). DNA for the CDR3: TGTGCCTGGAGTGTATCATCCCTGGCAGATACGCAGTATTTT. Translation gives CAWSVSSLADTQYF.

The J gene is TRBJ2-5, the V gene TRBV15; D gene ambiguous. This CDR3 contains 13 residues. Trimming shortened V by 6 bases and J by 3 bases, and 11 bases separated the two germline ends. CDR1 and CDR2 from the germline V gene are LNHNV and YYDKDF (reference sequence). As DNA, the CDR3 is TGTGCCACCAGGTCCCGGACCGAAGAGACCCAGTACTTC. It translates to CATRSRTEETQYF.

The V and J genes are TRBV28 and TRBJ2-3; D tentatively reads TRBD1 or TRBD2 (5 bases each). CDR1 is MDHEN, CDR2 SYDVKM, per germline. The CDR3 runs 15 residues. Trimming cost V 6 bases and J 4 bases, with 17 bases left between them. The CDR3 sequence is CASSTDILEADTQYF. CDR3 in DNA: TGTGCCAGCAGCACGGACATCCTGGAGGCAGATACGCAGTATTTT.

This sequence joins TRBV6-1 and TRBJ1-1; possibly TRBD1 for D (6 bases). The germline V gene has CDR1 MNHNS and CDR2 SASEGT. With 11 bases removed from V and 11 bases from J, the gap between germline ends came to 18 bases. The CDR3 spans 11 residues. The CDR3, as DNA: TGTGCCCTGAGGGGCACAGGGATGGCTTTCTTT. Translation: CALRGTGMAFF.

The rearrangement joins TRBV4-1 to TRBJ2-2; a weak D match, TRBD2 (7 bases). The ends were cut back, 0 bases at V and 4 bases at J, with 15 bases in the middle. The CDR3 totals 17 residues. The germline V gene has CDR1 MGHRA and CDR2 YSYEKL. The CDR3 DNA follows: TGCGCCAGCAGCCAAGATCCCGGGCGGGGGCGCACCGGGGAGCTGTTTTTT. Its protein product is CASSQDPGRGRTGELFF.

This sequence joins TRBV25-1 and TRBJ2-2; no clear D gene. V dropped 7 bases and J dropped 3 bases, with 3 bases sitting between them. The germline V gene has CDR1 MGHDK and CDR2 SYGVNS. The CDR3 is made up of 11 amino acids. CDR3 amino acids: CASTYTGELFF. The CDR3 nucleotides read TGTGCCAGCACCTACACCGGGGAGCTGTTTTTT.

The genes are TRBV30 and TRBJ1-5; D possibly corresponds to TRBD1 (5 bases). Per germline, CDR1 GTSNPN and CDR2 SVGIG (reference sequence). The V gene lost 7 bases and the J gene lost 7 bases, with 23 bases spanning the gap. The CDR3 contains 15 residues. For the CDR3, the DNA is TGTGCCTTTAGAAAGGGGACCGGGGAAAGGCAGCCCCAGCATTTT. Residues: CAFRKGTGERQPQHF.

The chain has TRBV27 and TRBJ2-7; 8 bases align to TRBD1. The germline V gene encodes CDR1 MNHEY and CDR2 SMNVEV (reference sequence). Trimming cost V 9 bases and J 6 bases; bases outside gene matches: 4. This CDR3 is built from 11 residues. The CDR3 spells CASRTGSEQYF. CDR3 sequence (DNA): TGTGCCAGTCGGACAGGGTCCGAGCAGTACTTC.

The chain links TRBV5-4 to TRBJ1-1; D unclear. The CDR3 is 14 amino acids. V dropped 2 bases and J dropped 4 bases, with 12 bases sitting between them. Germline CDR1 is SGHNT and CDR2 is YYREEE (reference sequence). Written as DNA, the CDR3 is TGTGCCAGCAGCTTACAGTCCCAAACCACTGAAGCTTTCTTT. This encodes CASSLQSQTTEAFF.

The chain carries TRBV13 and TRBJ2-7, with D hard to call. The CDR3 extends over 12 amino acids. The germline V and J ends were trimmed by 0 bases and 4 bases, with 4 bases remaining between them. Germline CDR1 is PRHDT and CDR2 is FYEKMQ (reference sequence). The CDR3 nucleotides read TGTGCCAGCAGCTTAGGCCGGTACGAGCAGTACTTC. Its protein product is CASSLGRYEQYF.

This rearrangement joins TRBV9 to TRBJ2-5; D ambiguous. V was cut by 2 bases and J by 1 base, with 9 bases left in between. The CDR3 consists of 14 residues. Germline V gene data show CDR1 as SGDLS and CDR2 as YYNGEE. DNA for the CDR3: TGTGCCAGCAGCGTCGGTTCCGTCCAAGAGACCCAGTACTTC. Its translation is CASSVGSVQETQYF.

The V and J genes are TRBV5-6 and TRBJ2-2; no firm D call. Per germline, CDR1 SGHDT and CDR2 YYEEEE. V lost 2 bases to trimming and J lost 7 bases, with 15 bases between them. This CDR3 is 15 amino acids long. The DNA of the CDR3 is TGTGCCAGCAGCTTATGGAGCGAGGCGGACGGGGAGCTGTTTTTT. Residues: CASSLWSEADGELFF.

This clone is judged medium-sized (0.01 to 0.1%). The gene calls are TRBV4-1 and TRBJ2-1; possible D gene TRBD2, 5 bases. V lost 3 bases to trimming and J lost 9 bases, with 9 bases between them. This CDR3 is 12 amino acids long. Per germline, CDR1 MGHRA and CDR2 YSYEKL. The CDR3 reads CASSHGGIEQFF. The DNA for the CDR3 is TGCGCCAGCAGCCATGGAGGAATTGAGCAGTTCTTC.

The genes are TRBV12-5 and TRBJ2-7, with unresolved D. This CDR3 has 16 amino acids. The V end lost 4 bases, the J end lost 0 bases, and 16 bases lay between the germline ends. Germline V gene sequence: CDR1 LGHNT, CDR2 FRNRAP. The CDR3 nucleotides read TGTGCTAGTGGTTACTTCCTGGGTTTCAGCTCCTACGAGCAGTACTTC. This sequence encodes CASGYFLGFSSYEQYF. Full variable domain (missing parts from reference TRBV12-5 and TRBJ2-7): DARVTQTPRHKVTEMGQEVTMRCQPILGHNTVFWYRQTMMQGLELLAYFRNRAPLDDSGMPKDRFSAEMPDATLATLKIQPSEPRDSAVYFCASGYFLGFSSYEQYFGPGTRLTVT.

V and J are TRBV7-6 and TRBJ2-2; D not resolved. The V gene lost 5 bases and the J gene lost 0 bases, with 19 bases spanning the gap. Germline V gene sequence: CDR1 SGHVS, CDR2 FNYEAQ. CDR3 length equals 18 residues. This chain's CDR3 is CASSPRISVNSNTGELFF. The CDR3, as DNA: TGTGCCAGCAGCCCAAGGATCTCTGTGAATTCGAACACCGGGGAGCTGTTTTTT.

The chain combines TRBV27 with TRBJ1-2, with D possibly TRBD1 on 5 matching bases. V lost 3 bases and J 4 bases, leaving 9 bases between the germline ends. Germline CDR1 and CDR2: MNHEY and SMNVEV (reference sequence). The CDR3 is 13 residues long. As DNA, the CDR3 is TGTGCCAGCAGTTTTTCAGGGAGCTATGGCTACACCTTC. Protein product: CASSFSGSYGYTF.

This sequence joins TRBV6-4 and TRBJ1-5; D not resolved. V shed 6 bases and J shed 0 bases, with 6 bases lying between them. Germline loops: CDR1 MRHNA, CDR2 SNTAGT. The CDR3 has 13 residues. CDR3 nucleotide sequence: TGTGCCAGCAGCCAATATAGCAATCAGCCCCAGCATTTT. Translation: CASSQYSNQPQHF.

The chain is built from TRBV6-9 and TRBJ1-2, with a tentative D call TRBD1 (6 bases). CDR1 is MNHGY and CDR2 is SVAAGI in the germline V gene. CDR3 size: 13 residues. V was pared by 7 bases and J by 4 bases, with 13 bases between. DNA of the CDR3: TGTGCCAGCACCCTGGGGGGGGCCTATGGCTACACCTTC. Protein product: CASTLGGAYGYTF.

The chain is built from TRBV7-9 and TRBJ1-2; D uncertain. Trimming cost V 3 bases and J 3 bases, with 14 bases left between them. This CDR3 comprises 15 residues. Germline CDR1 and CDR2: SEHNR and FQNEAQ (reference sequence). This CDR3 is CASSLGQTVYYGYTF. DNA of the CDR3: TGTGCCAGCAGCTTGGGTCAAACCGTATACTATGGCTACACCTTC.

The chain couples TRBV27 to TRBJ2-7; tentatively, D is TRBD1 (6 bases). The CDR3 totals 13 residues. Trimming pared 5 bases from V and 3 bases from J, leaving 11 bases between. Germline loops: CDR1 MNHEY, CDR2 SMNVEV (reference sequence). CDR3 loop: CASSPPGHYEQYF. The DNA for the CDR3 is TGTGCCAGCAGTCCGCCGGGACACTACGAGCAGTACTTC.